The clone carrying this T cell receptor beta chain was observed a few times. The antigen is undetermined. The germline CDR1 and CDR2 sequences are SSHAT and FNYEAQ (reference sequence). This CDR3 is 15 amino acids long. After removal of 5 bases from V and 2 bases from J, the junction contained 6 bases not matched to a gene. The entry originates in a study of T-cell memory formation after mild COVID-19. Study-level background: Clusters were largely donor specific. Study results and caveats: Some responding clones appeared in pre-infection memory, suggesting cross-reactive memory joined.

TCRdb itself ran the 5' RACE reads through MiXCR, one entry per CDR3 protein. The sample lists about 470,000 distinct CDR3 sequences; roughly 18% were seen once. The sequence was obtained from an adult woman who had mild COVID-19 (a few samples of this study predate the infection). Cell type and time point are not known. The V and J genes are TRBV7-7 and TRBJ1-3; the match to TRBD1 covers 7 bases. The sequenced sample consisted of PBMCs or a T cell subset sorted from them (not recorded which). The DNA for the CDR3 is TGTGCCAGCAGCCGAGTACAGGGGACTGGAAACACCATATATTTT. It encodes CASSRVQGTGNTIYF.